This T cell receptor beta chain emerged from a study of CD8+ T cells in alopecia areata. RNA was isolated and reverse transcribed to cDNA, the sequencing template. Libraries were prepared by immunoSEQ multiplex PCR; TCRdb keeps only in-frame clonotypes and omits some of them. The table has around 210,000 clones, about 61% seen once. CDR3 length: 11 amino acids. V lost 5 bases and J lost 0, with 2 bases in between. The germline V gene has CDR1 PRHDT and CDR2 FYEKMQ (reference sequence). General observations from the study: Lesional tissue from the scalp (especially in alopecia totalis/universalis) showed higher clonality than normal scalp. Researchers reported that TCR sharing among patients proved less clear than in mice, possibly HLA-linked. Besides other cells, scalp samples also yield sequences of resident alphabeta T cells from normal skin.

This clone was seen a handful of times. No antigen is known for it. V is TRBV13 and J is TRBJ2-7, with D unresolved. The TCR originated in a human donor in good health. The sequenced sample was CD8+ T cells sorted from blood. The CDR3 protein is CASSGSYEQYF. CDR3 bases: TGTGCCAGCAGCGGCTCCTACGAGCAGTACTTC.